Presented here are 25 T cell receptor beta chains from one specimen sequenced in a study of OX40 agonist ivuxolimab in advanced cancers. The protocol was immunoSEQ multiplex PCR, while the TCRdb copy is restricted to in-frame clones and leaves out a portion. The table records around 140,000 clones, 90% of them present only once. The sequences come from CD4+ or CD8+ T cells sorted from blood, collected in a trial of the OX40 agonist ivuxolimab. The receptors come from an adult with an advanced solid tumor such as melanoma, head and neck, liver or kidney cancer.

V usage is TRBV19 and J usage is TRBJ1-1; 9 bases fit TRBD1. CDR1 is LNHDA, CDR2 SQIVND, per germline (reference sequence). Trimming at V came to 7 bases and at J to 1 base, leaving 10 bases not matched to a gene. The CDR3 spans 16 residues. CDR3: CASNGGQGGWNTEAFF. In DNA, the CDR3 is TGTGCCAGTAATGGGGGACAGGGAGGATGGAACACTGAAGCTTTCTTT. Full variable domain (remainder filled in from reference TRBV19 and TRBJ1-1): DGGITQSPKYLFRKEGQNVTLSCEQNLNHDAMYWYRQDPGQGLRLIYYSQIVNDFQKGDIAEGYSVSREKKESFPLTVTSAQKNPTAFYLCASNGGQGGWNTEAFFGQGTRLTVV.

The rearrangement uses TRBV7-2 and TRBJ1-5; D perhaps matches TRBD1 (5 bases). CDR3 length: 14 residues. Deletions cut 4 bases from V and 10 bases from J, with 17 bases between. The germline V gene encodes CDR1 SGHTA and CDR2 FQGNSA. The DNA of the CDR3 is TGTGCCAGCAGCTCCCGACAGACCTCTGGTCCCCAGCATTTT. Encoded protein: CASSSRQTSGPQHF.

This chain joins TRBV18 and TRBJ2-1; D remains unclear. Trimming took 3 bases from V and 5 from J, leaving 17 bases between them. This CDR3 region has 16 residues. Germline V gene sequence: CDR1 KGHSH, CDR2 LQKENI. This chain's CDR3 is CASSPLAILRDNEQFF. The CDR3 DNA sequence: TGTGCCAGCTCACCTTTGGCGATCCTTAGGGACAATGAGCAGTTCTTC.

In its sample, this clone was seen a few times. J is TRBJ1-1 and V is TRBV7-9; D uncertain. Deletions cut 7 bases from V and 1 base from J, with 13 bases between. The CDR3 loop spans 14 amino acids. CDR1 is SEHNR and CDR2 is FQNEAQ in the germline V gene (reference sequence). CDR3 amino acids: CASTPFLQNTEAFF. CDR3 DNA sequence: TGTGCCAGCACCCCTTTCCTACAGAACACTGAAGCTTTCTTT. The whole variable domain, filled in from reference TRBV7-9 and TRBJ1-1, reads DTGVSQNPRHKITKRGQNVTFRCDPISEHNRLYWYRQTLGQGPEFLTYFQNEAQLEKSRLLSDRFSAERPKGSFSTLEIQRTEQGDSAMYLCASTPFLQNTEAFFGQGTRLTVV.

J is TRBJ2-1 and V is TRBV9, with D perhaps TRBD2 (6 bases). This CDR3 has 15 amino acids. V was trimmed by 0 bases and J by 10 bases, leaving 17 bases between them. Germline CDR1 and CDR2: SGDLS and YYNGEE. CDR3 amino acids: CASSVGFTRRGEQFF. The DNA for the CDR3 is TGTGCCAGCAGCGTAGGTTTCACTCGGAGGGGCGAGCAGTTCTTC.

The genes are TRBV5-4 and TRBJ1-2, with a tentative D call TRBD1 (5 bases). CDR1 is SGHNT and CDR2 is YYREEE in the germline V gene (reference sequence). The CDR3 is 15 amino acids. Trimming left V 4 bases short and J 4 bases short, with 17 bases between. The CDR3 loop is CASSTYGAGSYGYTF. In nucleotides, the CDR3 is TGTGCCAGCAGCACATATGGGGCTGGAAGCTATGGCTACACCTTC.

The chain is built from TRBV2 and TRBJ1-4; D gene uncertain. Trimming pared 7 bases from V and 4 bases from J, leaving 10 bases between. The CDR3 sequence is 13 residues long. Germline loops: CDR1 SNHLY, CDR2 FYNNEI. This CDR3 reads CASILGFNEKLFF. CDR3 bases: TGTGCCAGCATTCTTGGATTTAATGAAAAACTGTTTTTT.

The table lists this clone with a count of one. The CDR3 DNA reads as TGTGCCAGCAGCGTACGTCCGAACCCCGATGAGCAGTTCTTC. It is translated as CASSVRPNPDEQFF. The V gene is TRBV9, the J gene TRBJ2-1; D unclear. V lost 1 base, J lost 8 bases, and 13 bases lay in between. The germline CDR1 and CDR2 sequences are SGDLS and YYNGEE. CDR3 length: 14 amino acids. Drawing the rest from reference TRBV9 and TRBJ2-1, the complete variable domain is DSGVTQTPKHLITATGQRVTLRCSPRSGDLSVYWYQQSLDQGLQFLIQYYNGEERAKGNILERFSAQQFPDLHSELNLSSLELGDSALYFCASSVRPNPDEQFFGPGTRLTVL.

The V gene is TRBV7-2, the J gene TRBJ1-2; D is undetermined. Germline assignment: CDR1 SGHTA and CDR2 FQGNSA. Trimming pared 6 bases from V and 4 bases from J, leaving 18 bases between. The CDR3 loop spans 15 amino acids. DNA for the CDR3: TGTGCCAGCAGTTACTGGGTCTTAAATGGCTATGGCTACACCTTC. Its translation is CASSYWVLNGYGYTF.

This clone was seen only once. This chain's CDR3 is CATRAGGQGSGNTIYF. The CDR3 DNA reads TGTGCCACCAGGGCGGGGGGGCAGGGCTCTGGAAACACCATATATTTT. The J gene is TRBJ1-3, the V gene TRBV15; tentative D call: TRBD1 (6 bases). The CDR3 contains 16 residues. Germline V lookup: CDR1 LNHNV, CDR2 YYDKDF (reference sequence). Trimming took 6 bases from V and 0 from J, leaving 15 bases between them.

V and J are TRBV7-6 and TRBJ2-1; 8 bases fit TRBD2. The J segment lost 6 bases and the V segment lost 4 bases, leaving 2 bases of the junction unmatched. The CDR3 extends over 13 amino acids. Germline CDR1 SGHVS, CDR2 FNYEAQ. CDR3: CASSYGTSNEQFF. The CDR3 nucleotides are TGTGCCAGCAGCTACGGGACTAGCAATGAGCAGTTCTTC.

The CDR3 spells CASSLGDVSNQPQHF. The CDR3 bases are TGTGCCAGCAGCTTAGGGGACGTTAGCAATCAGCCCCAGCATTTT. The V and J genes are TRBV7-9 and TRBJ1-5, with D possibly TRBD1 on 5 matching bases. The CDR3 length is 15 residues. From germline, CDR1 is SEHNR and CDR2 FQNEAQ (reference sequence). The V and J ends lost 1 base and 0 bases respectively, with 7 bases between them.

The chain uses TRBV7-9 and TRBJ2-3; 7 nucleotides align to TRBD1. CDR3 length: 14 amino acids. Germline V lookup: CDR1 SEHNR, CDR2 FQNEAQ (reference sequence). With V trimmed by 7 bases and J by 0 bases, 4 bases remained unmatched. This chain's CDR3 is CASIQGESTDTQYF. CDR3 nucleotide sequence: TGTGCCAGCATCCAGGGGGAAAGCACAGATACGCAGTATTTT.

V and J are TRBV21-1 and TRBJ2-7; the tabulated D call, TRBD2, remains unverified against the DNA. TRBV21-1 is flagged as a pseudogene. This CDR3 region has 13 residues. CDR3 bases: TGTGCCAGCGGTCCGCAGCGGCTTTACGAGCAGTACTTC. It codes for CASGPQRLYEQYF.

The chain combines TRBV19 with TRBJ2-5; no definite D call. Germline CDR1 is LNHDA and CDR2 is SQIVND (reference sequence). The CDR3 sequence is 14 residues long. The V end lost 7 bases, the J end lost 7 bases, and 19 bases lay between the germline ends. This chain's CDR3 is CASTPGGVPGTQYF. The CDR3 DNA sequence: TGTGCCAGTACCCCAGGTGGGGTACCGGGGACCCAGTACTTC.

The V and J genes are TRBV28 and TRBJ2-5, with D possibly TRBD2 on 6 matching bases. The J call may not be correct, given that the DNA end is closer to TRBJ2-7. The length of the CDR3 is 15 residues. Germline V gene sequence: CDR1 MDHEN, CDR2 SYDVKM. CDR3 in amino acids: CASSLGTDSTYEQYF. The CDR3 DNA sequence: TGTGCCAGCAGCCTCGGGACTGATTCCACCTACGAGCAGTACTTC.

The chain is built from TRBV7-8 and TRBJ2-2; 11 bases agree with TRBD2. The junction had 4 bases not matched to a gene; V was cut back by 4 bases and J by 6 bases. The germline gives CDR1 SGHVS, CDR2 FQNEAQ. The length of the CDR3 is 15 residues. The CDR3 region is CASSWGTSGSGELFF. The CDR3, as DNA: TGTGCCAGCAGCTGGGGGACTAGCGGTTCCGGGGAGCTGTTTTTT.

CDR3 amino acids: CASSPRTGRYNEQFF. The CDR3 bases are TGTGCCAGCAGTCCCCGGACAGGGCGCTACAATGAGCAGTTCTTC. The rearrangement joins TRBV28 to TRBJ2-1, with TRBD1 matching over 8 bases. The J segment lost 3 bases and the V segment lost 5 bases, leaving 6 bases of the junction unmatched. This CDR3 has 15 residues. The germline gives CDR1 MDHEN, CDR2 SYDVKM.

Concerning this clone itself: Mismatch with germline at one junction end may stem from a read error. In nucleotides, the CDR3 is TGTGCCAGTAGTACCTTTACCACTCAAGCTTTCTTT. Its protein is CASSTFTTQAFF. The rearrangement joins TRBV19 to TRBJ1-1; D is uncertain. The CDR3 runs 12 residues. Germline V CDR1 and CDR2: LNHDA, SQIVND (reference sequence).

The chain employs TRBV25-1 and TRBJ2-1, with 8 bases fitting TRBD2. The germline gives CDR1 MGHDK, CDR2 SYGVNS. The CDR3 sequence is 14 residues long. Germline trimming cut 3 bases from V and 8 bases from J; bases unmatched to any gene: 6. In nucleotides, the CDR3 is TGTGCCAGCAGTGAGAGCGGGAGTCGGTATGAGCAGTTCTTC. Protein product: CASSESGSRYEQFF.

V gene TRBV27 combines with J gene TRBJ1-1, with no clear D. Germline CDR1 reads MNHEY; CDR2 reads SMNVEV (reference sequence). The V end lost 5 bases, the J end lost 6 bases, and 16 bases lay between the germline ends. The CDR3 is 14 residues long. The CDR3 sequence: CASSLAPGHAEAFF. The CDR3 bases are TGTGCCAGCAGTCTTGCCCCCGGCCACGCTGAAGCTTTCTTT.

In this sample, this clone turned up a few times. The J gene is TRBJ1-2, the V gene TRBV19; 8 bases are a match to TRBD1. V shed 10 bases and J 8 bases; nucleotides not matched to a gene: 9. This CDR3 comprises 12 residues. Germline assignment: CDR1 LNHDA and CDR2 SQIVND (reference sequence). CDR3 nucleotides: TGTGCCATTCAGGACAGGGACAGAGGCTACACCTTC. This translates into CAIQDRDRGYTF.

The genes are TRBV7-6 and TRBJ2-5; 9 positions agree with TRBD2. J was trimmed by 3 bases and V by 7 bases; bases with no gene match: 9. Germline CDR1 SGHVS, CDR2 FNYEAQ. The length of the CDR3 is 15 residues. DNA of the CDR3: TGTGCCAGCACCAATAGCGGGGGAACGGAAGAGACCCAGTACTTC. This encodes CASTNSGGTEETQYF.

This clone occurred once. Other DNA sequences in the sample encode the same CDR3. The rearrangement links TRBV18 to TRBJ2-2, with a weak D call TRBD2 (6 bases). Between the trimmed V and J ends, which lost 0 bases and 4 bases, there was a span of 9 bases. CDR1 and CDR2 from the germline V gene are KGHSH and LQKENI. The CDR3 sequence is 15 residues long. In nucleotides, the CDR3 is TGTGCCAGCTCACCACCGGGGGGAGCCACCGGGGAGCTGTTTTTT. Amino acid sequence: CASSPPGGATGELFF.

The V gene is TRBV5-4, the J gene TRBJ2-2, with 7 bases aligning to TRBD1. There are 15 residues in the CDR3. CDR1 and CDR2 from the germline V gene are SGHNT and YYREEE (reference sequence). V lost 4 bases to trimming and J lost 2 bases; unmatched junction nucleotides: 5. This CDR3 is CASSPGTVNTGELFF. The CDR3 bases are TGTGCCAGCAGCCCCGGGACAGTCAACACCGGGGAGCTGTTTTTT.